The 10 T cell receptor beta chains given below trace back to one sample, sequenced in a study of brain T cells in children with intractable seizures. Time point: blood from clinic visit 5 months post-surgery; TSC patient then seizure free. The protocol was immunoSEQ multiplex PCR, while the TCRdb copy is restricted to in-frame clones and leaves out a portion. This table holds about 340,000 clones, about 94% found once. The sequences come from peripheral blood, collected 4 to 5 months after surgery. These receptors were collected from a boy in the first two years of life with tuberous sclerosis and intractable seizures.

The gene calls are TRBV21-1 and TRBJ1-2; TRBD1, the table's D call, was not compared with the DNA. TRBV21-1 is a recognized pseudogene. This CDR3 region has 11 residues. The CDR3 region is CASSDRDGYTF. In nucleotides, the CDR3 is TGTGCCAGCAGCGACAGGGACGGCTACACCTTC.

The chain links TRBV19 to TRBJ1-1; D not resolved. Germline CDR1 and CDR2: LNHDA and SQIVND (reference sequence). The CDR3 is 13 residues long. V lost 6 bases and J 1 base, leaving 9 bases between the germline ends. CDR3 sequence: CASRLGGNTEAFF. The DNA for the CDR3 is TGTGCCAGTAGATTAGGTGGGAACACTGAAGCTTTCTTT.

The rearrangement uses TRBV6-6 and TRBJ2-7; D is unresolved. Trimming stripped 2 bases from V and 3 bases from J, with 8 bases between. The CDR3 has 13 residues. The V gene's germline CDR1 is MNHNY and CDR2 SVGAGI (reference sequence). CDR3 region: CASSYDGLYEQYF. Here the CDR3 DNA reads TGTGCCAGCAGTTACGACGGTCTCTACGAGCAGTACTTC.

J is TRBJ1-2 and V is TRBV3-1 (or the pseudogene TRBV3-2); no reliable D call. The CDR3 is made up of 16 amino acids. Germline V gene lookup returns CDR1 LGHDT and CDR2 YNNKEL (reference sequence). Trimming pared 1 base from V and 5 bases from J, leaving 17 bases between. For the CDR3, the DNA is TGTGCCAGCAGCCAAGTGGGCGGCAGAGACCTTTATGGCTACACCTTC. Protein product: CASSQVGGRDLYGYTF.

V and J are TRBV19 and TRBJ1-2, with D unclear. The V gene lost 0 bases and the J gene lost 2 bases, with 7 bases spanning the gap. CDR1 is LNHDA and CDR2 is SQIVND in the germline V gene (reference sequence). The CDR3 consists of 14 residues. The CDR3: CASSIEWGNYGYTF. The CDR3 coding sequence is TGTGCCAGTAGTATAGAGTGGGGAAACTATGGCTACACCTTC.

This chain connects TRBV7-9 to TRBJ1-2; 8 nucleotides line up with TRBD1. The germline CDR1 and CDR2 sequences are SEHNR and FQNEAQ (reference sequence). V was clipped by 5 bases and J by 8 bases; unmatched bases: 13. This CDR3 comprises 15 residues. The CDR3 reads CASSPRIQGEEGYTF. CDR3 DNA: TGTGCCAGCAGCCCTCGAATACAGGGGGAAGAGGGCTACACCTTC.

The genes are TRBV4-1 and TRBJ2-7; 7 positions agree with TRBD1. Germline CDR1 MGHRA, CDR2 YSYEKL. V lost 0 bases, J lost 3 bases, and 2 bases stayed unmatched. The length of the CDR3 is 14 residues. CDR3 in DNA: TGCGCCAGCAGCCAAGAAGACAGGGTCTACGAGCAGTACTTC. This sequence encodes CASSQEDRVYEQYF.

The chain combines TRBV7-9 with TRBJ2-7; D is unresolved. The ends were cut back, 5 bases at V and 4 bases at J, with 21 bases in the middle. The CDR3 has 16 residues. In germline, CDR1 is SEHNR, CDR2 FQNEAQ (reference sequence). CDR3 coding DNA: TGTGCCAGCAGCAATATTGGGTACAAAGTCCCTTACGAGCAGTACTTC. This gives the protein CASSNIGYKVPYEQYF. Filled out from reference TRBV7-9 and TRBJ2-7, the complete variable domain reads DTGVSQNPRHKITKRGQNVTFRCDPISEHNRLYWYRQTLGQGPEFLTYFQNEAQLEKSRLLSDRFSAERPKGSFSTLEIQRTEQGDSAMYLCASSNIGYKVPYEQYFGPGTRLTVT.

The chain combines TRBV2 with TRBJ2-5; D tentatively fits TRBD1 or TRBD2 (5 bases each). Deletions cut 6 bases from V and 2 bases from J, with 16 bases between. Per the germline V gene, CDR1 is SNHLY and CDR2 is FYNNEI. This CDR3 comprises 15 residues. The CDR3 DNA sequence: TGTGCCAGCAGCGAGGGGCGGATGCTACAAGAGACCCAGTACTTC. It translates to CASSEGRMLQETQYF.

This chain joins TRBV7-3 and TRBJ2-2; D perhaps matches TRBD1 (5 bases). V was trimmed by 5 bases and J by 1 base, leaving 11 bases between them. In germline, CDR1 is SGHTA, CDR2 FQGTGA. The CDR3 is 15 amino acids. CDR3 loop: CASSLNDRNTGELFF. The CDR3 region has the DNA TGTGCCAGCAGCCTAAACGACAGGAACACCGGGGAGCTGTTTTTT.